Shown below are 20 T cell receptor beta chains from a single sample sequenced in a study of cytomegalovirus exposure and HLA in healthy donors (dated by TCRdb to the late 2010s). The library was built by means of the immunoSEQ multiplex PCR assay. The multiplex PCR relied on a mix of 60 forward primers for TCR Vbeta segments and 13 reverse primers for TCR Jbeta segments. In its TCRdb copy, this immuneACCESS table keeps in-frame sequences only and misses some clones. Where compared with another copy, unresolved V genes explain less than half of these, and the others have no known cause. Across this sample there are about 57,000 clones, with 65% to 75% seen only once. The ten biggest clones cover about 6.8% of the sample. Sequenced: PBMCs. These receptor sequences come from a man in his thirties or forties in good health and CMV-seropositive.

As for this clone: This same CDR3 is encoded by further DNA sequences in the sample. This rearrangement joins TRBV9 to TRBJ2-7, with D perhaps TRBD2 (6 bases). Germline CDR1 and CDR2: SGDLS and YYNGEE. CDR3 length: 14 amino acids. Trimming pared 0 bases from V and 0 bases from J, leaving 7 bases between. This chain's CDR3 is CASSVGDSSYEQYF. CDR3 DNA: TGTGCCAGCAGCGTAGGGGACTCCTCCTACGAGCAGTACTTC.

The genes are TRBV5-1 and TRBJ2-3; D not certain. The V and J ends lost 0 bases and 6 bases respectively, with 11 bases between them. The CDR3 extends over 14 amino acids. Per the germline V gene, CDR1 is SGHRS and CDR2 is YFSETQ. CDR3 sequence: CASSLGSTRDTQYF. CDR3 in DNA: TGCGCCAGCAGCTTGGGGAGCACCCGTGATACGCAGTATTTT.

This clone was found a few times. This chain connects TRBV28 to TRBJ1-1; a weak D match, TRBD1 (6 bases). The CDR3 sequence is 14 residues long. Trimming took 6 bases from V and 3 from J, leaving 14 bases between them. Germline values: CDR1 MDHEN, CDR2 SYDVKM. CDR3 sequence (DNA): TGTGCCAGCAGACCAACCCAGGGGTACACTGAAGCTTTCTTT. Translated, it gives CASRPTQGYTEAFF.

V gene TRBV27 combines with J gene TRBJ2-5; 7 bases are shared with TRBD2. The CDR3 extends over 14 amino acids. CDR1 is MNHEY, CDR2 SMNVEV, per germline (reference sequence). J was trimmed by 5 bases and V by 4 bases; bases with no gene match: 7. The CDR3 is CASSSPGTKETQYF. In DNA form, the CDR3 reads TGTGCCAGCAGTTCTCCAGGGACTAAGGAGACCCAGTACTTC.

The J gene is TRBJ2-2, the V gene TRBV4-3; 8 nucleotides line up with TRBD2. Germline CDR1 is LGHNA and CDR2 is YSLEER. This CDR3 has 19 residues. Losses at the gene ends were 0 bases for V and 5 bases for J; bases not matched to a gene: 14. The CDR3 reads CASSQDWPGGPGGTGELFF. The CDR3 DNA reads TGCGCCAGCAGCCAAGATTGGCCGGGGGGGCCCGGGGGGACCGGGGAGCTGTTTTTT.

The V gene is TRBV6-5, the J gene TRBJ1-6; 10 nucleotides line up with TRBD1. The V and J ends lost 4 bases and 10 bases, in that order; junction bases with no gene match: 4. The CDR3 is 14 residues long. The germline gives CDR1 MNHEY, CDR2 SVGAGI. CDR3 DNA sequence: TGTGCCAGCAGTTCCGGGACAGGGGTGTCACCCCTCCACTTT. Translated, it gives CASSSGTGVSPLHF.

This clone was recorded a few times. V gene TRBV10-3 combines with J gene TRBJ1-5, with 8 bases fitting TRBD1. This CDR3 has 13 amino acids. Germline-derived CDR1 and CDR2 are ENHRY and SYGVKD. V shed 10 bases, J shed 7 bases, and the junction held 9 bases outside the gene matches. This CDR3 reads CATGQGGGQPQHF. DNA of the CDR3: TGTGCCACCGGACAGGGCGGAGGACAGCCCCAGCATTTT.

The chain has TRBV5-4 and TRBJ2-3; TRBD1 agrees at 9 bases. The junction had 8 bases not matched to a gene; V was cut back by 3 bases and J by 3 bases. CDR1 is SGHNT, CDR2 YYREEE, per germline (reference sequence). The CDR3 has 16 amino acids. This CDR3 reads CASSSVPGQGTDTQYF. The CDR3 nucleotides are TGTGCCAGCAGCTCGGTCCCGGGACAGGGAACAGATACGCAGTATTTT.

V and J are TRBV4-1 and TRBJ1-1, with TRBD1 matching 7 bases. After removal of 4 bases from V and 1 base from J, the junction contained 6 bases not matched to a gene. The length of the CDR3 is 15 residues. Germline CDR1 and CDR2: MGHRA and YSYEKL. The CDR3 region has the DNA TGCGCCAGCAGCCGATCCGGGACAGAGAACACTGAAGCTTTCTTT. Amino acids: CASSRSGTENTEAFF.

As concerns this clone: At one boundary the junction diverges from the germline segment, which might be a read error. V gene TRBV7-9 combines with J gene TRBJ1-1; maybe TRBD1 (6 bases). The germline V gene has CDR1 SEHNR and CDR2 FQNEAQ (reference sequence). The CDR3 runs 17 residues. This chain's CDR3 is CSSSPWAGQRMNTEAFF. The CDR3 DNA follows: TGTTCCAGCAGCCCTTGGGCAGGACAGAGGATGAACACTGAAGCTTTCTTT. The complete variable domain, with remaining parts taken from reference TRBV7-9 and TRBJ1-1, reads DTGVSQNPRHKITKRGQNVTFRCDPISEHNRLYWYRQTLGQGPEFLTYFQNEAQLEKSRLLSDRFSAERPKGSFSTLEIQRTEQGDSAMYLCSSSPWAGQRMNTEAFFGQGTRLTVV.

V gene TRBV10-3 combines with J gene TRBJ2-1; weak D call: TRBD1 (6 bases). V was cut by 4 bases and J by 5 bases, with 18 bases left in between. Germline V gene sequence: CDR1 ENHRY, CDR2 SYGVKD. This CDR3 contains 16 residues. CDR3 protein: CAISAGVLIKNNEQFF. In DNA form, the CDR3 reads TGTGCCATCAGTGCAGGGGTACTCATTAAGAACAATGAGCAGTTCTTC.

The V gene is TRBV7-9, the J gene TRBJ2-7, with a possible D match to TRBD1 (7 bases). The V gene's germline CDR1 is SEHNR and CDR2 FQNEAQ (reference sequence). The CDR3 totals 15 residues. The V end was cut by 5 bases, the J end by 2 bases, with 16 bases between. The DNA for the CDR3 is TGTGCCAGCAGCGTGGAGGGGGCGGGGCCCTACGAGCAGTACTTC. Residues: CASSVEGAGPYEQYF.

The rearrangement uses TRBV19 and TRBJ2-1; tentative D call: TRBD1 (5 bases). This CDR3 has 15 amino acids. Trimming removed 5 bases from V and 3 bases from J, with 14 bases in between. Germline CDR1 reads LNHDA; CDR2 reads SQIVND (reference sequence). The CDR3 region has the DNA TGTGCCAGTAGTTCCAGGGTACTCGGCTACAATGAGCAGTTCTTC. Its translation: CASSSRVLGYNEQFF.

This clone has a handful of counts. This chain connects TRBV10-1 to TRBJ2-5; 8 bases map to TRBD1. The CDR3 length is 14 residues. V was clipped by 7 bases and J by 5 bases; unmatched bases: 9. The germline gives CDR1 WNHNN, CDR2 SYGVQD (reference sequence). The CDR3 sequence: CASNYRGNGETQYF. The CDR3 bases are TGCGCCAGCAATTACAGGGGGAATGGCGAGACCCAGTACTTC.

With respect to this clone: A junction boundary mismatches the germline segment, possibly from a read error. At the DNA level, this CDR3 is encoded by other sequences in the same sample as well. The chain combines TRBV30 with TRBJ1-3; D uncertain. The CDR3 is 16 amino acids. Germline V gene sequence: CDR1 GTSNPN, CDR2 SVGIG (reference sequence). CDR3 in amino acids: CAATLGRGGSGNTIYF. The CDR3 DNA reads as TGCGCCGCTACCCTGGGTCGGGGAGGGTCTGGAAACACCATATATTTT.

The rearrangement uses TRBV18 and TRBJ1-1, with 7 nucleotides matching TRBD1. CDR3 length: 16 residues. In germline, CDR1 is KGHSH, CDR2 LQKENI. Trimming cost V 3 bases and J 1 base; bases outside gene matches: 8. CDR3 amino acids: CASSPFTRGENTEAFF. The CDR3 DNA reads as TGTGCCAGCTCACCCTTCACCAGGGGGGAGAACACTGAAGCTTTCTTT.

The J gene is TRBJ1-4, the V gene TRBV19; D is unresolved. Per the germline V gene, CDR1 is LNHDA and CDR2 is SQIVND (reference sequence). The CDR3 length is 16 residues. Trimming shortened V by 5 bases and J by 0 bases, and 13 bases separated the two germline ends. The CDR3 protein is CASSLRNSATNEKLFF. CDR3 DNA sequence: TGTGCCAGTAGTCTTCGTAACAGTGCAACTAATGAAAAACTGTTTTTT.

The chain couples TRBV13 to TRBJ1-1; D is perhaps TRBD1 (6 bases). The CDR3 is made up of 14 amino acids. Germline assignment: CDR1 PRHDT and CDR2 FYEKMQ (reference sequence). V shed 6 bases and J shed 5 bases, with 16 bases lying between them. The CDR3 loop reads CASRLTGKRTEAFF. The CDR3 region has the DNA TGTGCCAGCAGGCTTACAGGGAAGAGGACTGAAGCTTTCTTT.

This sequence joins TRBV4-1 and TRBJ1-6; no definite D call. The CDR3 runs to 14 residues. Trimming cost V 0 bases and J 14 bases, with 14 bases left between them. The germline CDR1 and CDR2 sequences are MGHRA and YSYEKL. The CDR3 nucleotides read TGCGCCAGCAGCCAAGATGTTACCCATCGGGCCCTCCACTTT. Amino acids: CASSQDVTHRALHF.

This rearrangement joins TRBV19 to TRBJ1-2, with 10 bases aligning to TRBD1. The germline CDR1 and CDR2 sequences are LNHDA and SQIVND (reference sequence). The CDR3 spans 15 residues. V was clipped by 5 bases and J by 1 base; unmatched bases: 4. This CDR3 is CASSSDRGHNYGYTF. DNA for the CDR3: TGTGCCAGTAGTTCCGACAGGGGGCATAACTATGGCTACACCTTC.